The present T cell receptor beta chain was sequenced within a study of identical twins. Study-level results: These conclusions were based on statistical analysis (cross-sectional, not following the same donors). Twin pairs had excess sharing that was weaker in beta out-of-frame sequences.

Addition of a universal primer site occurred through template switching, and cDNA carried unique molecular identifiers. TCRdb used MiXCR to reprocess the 5' RACE reads, holding one entry per CDR3 protein. The sample holds 450,000 or so distinct CDR3 sequences; 14% are singletons and the top ten take more than 0.5%. Comments on this clonotype: Its antigen is undetermined.

The CDR3 is made up of 14 amino acids. The ends lost 3 bases at V and 2 bases at J; junction bases unmatched: 3. This sample was also put to use in a study of yellow fever vaccine responses in identical twins.

This TCR was sampled from a woman aged 18 to 35 in good health. Sequenced sample: CD4+ T cells sorted from blood. The gene calls are TRBV12-3 or TRBV12-4 and TRBJ2-7; 8 bases are shared with TRBD2. CDR3 residues: CASSFSGIPYEQYF. The CDR3 nucleotides are TGTGCCAGCAGTTTTAGCGGGATTCCCTACGAGCAGTACTTC.